The 27 T cell receptor beta chains below come from one sample, sequenced in a study of monozygotic twins with cystic fibrosis. TCRdb keeps only in-frame clones here, not all; method: immunoSEQ multiplex PCR. The sample has approximately 36,000 clones, around nine tenths seen once. The specimen sequenced was blood. These receptor sequences come from a boy younger than 10 with cystic fibrosis.

The chain joins TRBV27 to TRBJ2-2; D assignment may be TRBD1 or TRBD2 (6 bases each). Between the trimmed V and J ends, which lost 5 bases and 4 bases, there was a span of 17 bases. Germline CDR1 reads MNHEY; CDR2 reads SMNVEV (reference sequence). There are 16 residues in the CDR3. The chain's CDR3 is CASSLTGTLATGELFF. The CDR3 region has the DNA TGTGCCAGCAGTCTTACCGGGACACTAGCCACCGGGGAGCTGTTTTTT.

This sequence joins TRBV5-8 and TRBJ2-3, with 7 bases identical to TRBD2. J lost 1 base, V lost 0 bases, and 2 bases had no gene match. This CDR3 spans 15 amino acids. Looked up from germline, CDR1 is SGHTS and CDR2 is YDEGEE. The CDR3: CASSLERGGTDTQYF. Written as DNA, the CDR3 is TGTGCCAGCAGCTTGGAGCGGGGAGGCACAGATACGCAGTATTTT.

V usage is TRBV9 and J usage is TRBJ1-4, with D unresolved. The CDR3 spans 17 residues. The V gene lost 0 bases and the J gene lost 0 bases, with 12 bases spanning the gap. Germline assignment: CDR1 SGDLS and CDR2 YYNGEE. CDR3 region: CASSVGISTTTNEKLFF. The CDR3 DNA reads as TGTGCCAGCAGCGTAGGAATATCGACAACAACTAATGAAAAACTGTTTTTT. The variable domain in full, completed from reference TRBV9 and TRBJ1-4, reads DSGVTQTPKHLITATGQRVTLRCSPRSGDLSVYWYQQSLDQGLQFLIQYYNGEERAKGNILERFSAQQFPDLHSELNLSSLELGDSALYFCASSVGISTTTNEKLFFGSGTQLSVL.

V and J are TRBV5-6 and TRBJ2-1, with D possibly being TRBD1 (5 bases). The germline V gene has CDR1 SGHDT and CDR2 YYEEEE. The germline V and J ends were trimmed by 6 bases and 9 bases, with 19 bases remaining between them. The CDR3 is 14 residues long. In DNA form, the CDR3 reads TGTGCCAGCACCCGCTATGGGGCCGGGTTTGAGCAGTTCTTC. This sequence encodes CASTRYGAGFEQFF.

Only a few counts were recorded for this clone. The genes are TRBV5-1 and TRBJ2-2; 8 bases are a match to TRBD2. The trim removed 7 bases at V and 6 bases at J, leaving 5 bases unmatched. The CDR3 extends over 13 amino acids. Germline V gives CDR1 SGHRS, CDR2 YFSETQ. CDR3 sequence: CASSRGGSGELFF. In nucleotides, the CDR3 is TGCGCCAGCTCCCGGGGGGGCTCCGGGGAGCTGTTTTTT.

The J gene is TRBJ1-4, the V gene TRBV7-2; perhaps TRBD1 as D (6 bases). The CDR3 runs to 14 residues. CDR1 and CDR2 from the germline V gene are SGHTA and FQGNSA. Trimming removed 3 bases from V and 8 bases from J, with 13 bases in between. The CDR3 protein is CASSFNRVVEKLFF. The CDR3 DNA reads as TGTGCCAGCAGCTTTAACAGGGTAGTGGAAAAACTGTTTTTT.

The chain recombines TRBV19 with TRBJ1-2; 11 nucleotides align to TRBD1. From germline, CDR1 is LNHDA and CDR2 SQIVND (reference sequence). V lost 1 base to trimming and J lost 4 bases; unmatched junction nucleotides: 5. There are 16 residues in the CDR3. The CDR3, as DNA: TGTGCCAGTAGTATAGTCCGGGGACAGGGGGGCTATGGCTACACCTTC. Protein product: CASSIVRGQGGYGYTF.

The gene calls are TRBV5-1 and TRBJ2-6; 7 nucleotides align to TRBD2. The CDR3 runs 16 residues. From germline, CDR1 is SGHRS and CDR2 YFSETQ. V gave up 0 bases and J gave up 4 bases; unmatched junction bases: 4. The CDR3 DNA follows: TGCGCCAGCAGCTTGGTGGGAGGGGACGGGGCCAACGTCCTGACTTTC. Its protein is CASSLVGGDGANVLTF. Complete variable domain (other parts from reference TRBV5-1 and TRBJ2-6): KAGVTQTPRYLIKTRGQQVTLSCSPISGHRSVSWYQQTPGQGLQFLFEYFSETQRNKGNFPGRFSGRQFSNSRSEMNVSTLELGDSALYLCASSLVGGDGANVLTFGAGSRLTVL.

The chain employs TRBV5-1 and TRBJ2-3; D is undetermined. Per the germline V gene, CDR1 is SGHRS and CDR2 is YFSETQ. The CDR3 extends over 12 amino acids. With 4 bases removed from V and 3 bases from J, the gap between germline ends came to 6 bases. The CDR3 DNA is TGCGCCAGCAGCGCAACAACAGATACGCAGTATTTT. It translates to CASSATTDTQYF.

The CDR3 sequence: CASSQELGVGEQYF. Here the CDR3 DNA reads TGTGCCAGCAGCCAAGAACTCGGGGTGGGCGAGCAGTACTTC. This chain links TRBV14 with TRBJ2-7, with D possibly being TRBD2 (5 bases). The germline gives CDR1 SGHDN, CDR2 FVKESK. Trimming removed 0 bases at V and 6 bases at J, with 12 bases between. This CDR3 comprises 14 residues.

The chain combines TRBV2 with TRBJ2-1; 7 bases align to TRBD2. Germline trimming cut 3 bases from V and 2 bases from J; bases unmatched to any gene: 4. CDR1 and CDR2 (germline): SNHLY, FYNNEI. The length of the CDR3 is 15 residues. CDR3 coding DNA: TGTGCCAGCAGTGAGGGGGGGAGTACCTACAATGAGCAGTTCTTC. Translated, it gives CASSEGGSTYNEQFF.

The chain is built from TRBV9 and TRBJ2-5; tentatively, D is TRBD2 (5 bases). Trimming took 3 bases from V and 10 from J, leaving 13 bases between them. The germline CDR1 and CDR2 sequences are SGDLS and YYNGEE. This CDR3 region has 12 residues. CDR3 loop: CASSGHGRGQYF. DNA for the CDR3: TGTGCCAGCAGCGGCCACGGTCGGGGCCAGTACTTC.

V and J are TRBV6-5 and TRBJ1-2; D call uncertain. Trimming removed 2 bases from V and 0 bases from J, with 7 bases in between. The V gene's germline CDR1 is MNHEY and CDR2 SVGAGI. The CDR3 contains 14 residues. The CDR3 protein is CASSYRSANYGYTF. The CDR3 DNA reads as TGTGCCAGCAGTTACAGGTCAGCTAACTATGGCTACACCTTC.

The rearrangement uses TRBV10-2 and TRBJ1-2, with a tentative D call TRBD1 (5 bases). Germline V gene data show CDR1 as WSHSY and CDR2 as SAAADI. The CDR3 has 13 amino acids. The V and J ends lost 3 bases and 7 bases respectively, with 12 bases between them. CDR3 in amino acids: CASSDVGGVGYTF. Here the CDR3 DNA reads TGCGCCAGCAGTGACGTGGGAGGGGTTGGCTACACCTTC.

CDR3 protein: CASSQDSGDGNYGYTF. In DNA form, the CDR3 reads TGCGCCAGCAGCCAAGATAGTGGGGACGGCAACTATGGCTACACCTTC. The rearrangement links TRBV4-1 to TRBJ1-2, with D tentatively TRBD1 (5 bases). Trimming left V 0 bases short and J 2 bases short, with 13 bases between. Germline V CDR1 and CDR2: MGHRA, YSYEKL. CDR3 length: 16 residues.

CDR3 in amino acids: CASSFHSREQFF. As DNA, the CDR3 is TGTGCCAGCAGCTTTCACAGCCGGGAGCAGTTCTTC. The chain links TRBV11-2 to TRBJ2-1; no firm D call. The germline V gene encodes CDR1 SGHAT and CDR2 FQNNGV. This CDR3 is 12 amino acids long. V dropped 3 bases and J dropped 10 bases, with 10 bases sitting between them. The full variable domain, rest sourced from reference TRBV11-2 and TRBJ2-1, is EAGVAQSPRYKIIEKRQSVAFWCNPISGHATLYWYQQILGQGPKLLIQFQNNGVVDDSQLPKDRFSAERLKGVDSTLKIQPAKLEDSAVYLCASSFHSREQFFGPGTRLTVL.

CDR3 loop: CASRGDLNTEAFF. CDR3 in DNA: TGTGCCAGCAGGGGGGACCTAAACACTGAAGCTTTCTTT. V is TRBV2 and J is TRBJ1-1, with D perhaps TRBD1 (5 bases). Trimming pared 6 bases from V and 2 bases from J, leaving 10 bases between. The CDR3 consists of 13 residues. Germline lookup yields CDR1 SNHLY and CDR2 FYNNEI.

The rearrangement links TRBV10-3 to TRBJ2-7; TRBD1 matches at 9 bases. The ends lost 4 bases at V and 3 bases at J; junction bases unmatched: 7. The V gene's germline CDR1 is ENHRY and CDR2 SYGVKD. CDR3 size: 15 residues. CDR3 sequence (DNA): TGTGCCATCAGTGTTCCGGGACAGGGCAACTACGAGCAGTACTTC. It encodes CAISVPGQGNYEQYF.

The chain joins TRBV9 to TRBJ2-2, with D perhaps matching TRBD2 (6 bases). V dropped 3 bases and J dropped 3 bases, with 12 bases sitting between them. Germline CDR1 SGDLS, CDR2 YYNGEE. The CDR3 contains 15 residues. The CDR3 sequence: CASSGTSHHTGELFF. Here the CDR3 DNA reads TGTGCCAGCAGCGGTACTAGCCACCACACCGGGGAGCTGTTTTTT.

The CDR3 DNA is TGTGCCAGCAGCTTACGGCGGTCCCGGGGGGGAGAGACCCAGTACTTC. It codes for CASSLRRSRGGETQYF. This chain links TRBV7-9 with TRBJ2-5, with 8 positions matching TRBD2. The germline CDR1 and CDR2 sequences are SEHNR and FQNEAQ (reference sequence). V dropped 2 bases and J dropped 4; count of bases not matched to a gene: 9. CDR3 size: 16 residues.

The chain recombines TRBV13 with TRBJ2-7; no clear D. This CDR3 is built from 12 residues. Germline CDR1 is PRHDT and CDR2 is FYEKMQ (reference sequence). V shed 4 bases and J shed 2 bases, with 6 bases lying between them. The CDR3 DNA follows: TGTGCCAGCAGCTCAGCAGCCTACGAGCAGTACTTC. This gives the protein CASSSAAYEQYF.

J is TRBJ1-3 and V is TRBV19; 8 positions agree with TRBD1. Germline V lookup: CDR1 LNHDA, CDR2 SQIVND (reference sequence). This CDR3 spans 16 amino acids. J was trimmed by 4 bases and V by 5 bases; bases with no gene match: 10. CDR3 residues: CASSQTLRTGGNTIYF. CDR3 bases: TGTGCCAGTAGTCAAACCCTACGGACAGGGGGAAACACCATATATTTT.

This chain joins TRBV11-3 and TRBJ2-2; D is possibly TRBD1 (6 bases). There are 15 residues in the CDR3. The V end was cut by 6 bases, the J end by 1 base, with 12 bases between. CDR1 is SGHNT and CDR2 is YENEEA in the germline V gene. The CDR3 protein is CASRWTEMNTGELFF. The CDR3 DNA sequence: TGTGCCAGCAGATGGACAGAAATGAACACCGGGGAGCTGTTTTTT.

In its sample, this clone was seen once. Written as DNA, the CDR3 is TGTGCCAGCAGCGTAGGACGGGCGGAGCAGCCCCAGCATTTT. Translating it yields CASSVGRAEQPQHF. The rearrangement links TRBV9 to TRBJ1-5, with no clear D. Germline values: CDR1 SGDLS, CDR2 YYNGEE. V lost 0 bases, J lost 7 bases, and 11 bases lay in between. CDR3 length: 14 residues.

The rearrangement uses TRBV5-8 and TRBJ1-2; 7 bases match TRBD1. The CDR3 loop spans 13 amino acids. Germline V lookup: CDR1 SGHTS, CDR2 YDEGEE. The ends lost 1 base at V and 7 bases at J; junction bases unmatched: 4. CDR3 region: CASSLTGVAGYTF. The CDR3 DNA follows: TGTGCCAGCAGCTTGACAGGGGTGGCTGGCTACACCTTC. Full variable domain (remainder filled in from reference TRBV5-8 and TRBJ1-2): EAGVTQSPTHLIKTRGQQATLRCSPISGHTSVYWYQQALGLGLQFLLWYDEGEERNRGNFPPRFSGRQFPNYSSELNVNALELEDSALYLCASSLTGVAGYTFGSGTRLTVV.

The chain recombines TRBV9 with TRBJ1-5; 9 bases match TRBD1. There are 16 residues in the CDR3. Trimming took 0 bases from V and 6 from J; bases not matched to a gene: 7. Germline V gives CDR1 SGDLS, CDR2 YYNGEE. Here the CDR3 reads CASSVAWGQGAQPQHF. CDR3 DNA: TGTGCCAGCAGCGTAGCTTGGGGACAGGGAGCTCAGCCCCAGCATTTT.

The V and J genes are TRBV9 and TRBJ1-5, with D tentatively TRBD1 (6 bases). The CDR3 consists of 14 residues. The V gene's germline CDR1 is SGDLS and CDR2 YYNGEE. V gave up 0 bases and J gave up 7 bases, with 11 bases separating them. As DNA, the CDR3 is TGTGCCAGCAGCGTAGAACAGGGAGGACAGCCCCAGCATTTT. It encodes CASSVEQGGQPQHF.